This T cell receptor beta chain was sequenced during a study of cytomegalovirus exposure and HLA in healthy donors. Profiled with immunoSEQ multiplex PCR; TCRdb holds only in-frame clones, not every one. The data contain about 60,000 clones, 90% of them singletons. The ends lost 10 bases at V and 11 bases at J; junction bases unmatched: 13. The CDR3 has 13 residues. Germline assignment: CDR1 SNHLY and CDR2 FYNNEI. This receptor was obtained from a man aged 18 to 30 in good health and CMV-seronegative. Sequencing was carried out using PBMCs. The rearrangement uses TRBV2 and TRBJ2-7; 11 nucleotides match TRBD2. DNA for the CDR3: TGTGCCACCCTACCTAGCGGGAGGTCGATTAAGTACTTC. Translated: CATLPSGRSIKYF.